Given below is one T cell receptor beta chain in context. Its antigen is unknown. Primers: 60 Vbeta forward and 13 Jbeta reverse. TCRdb's copy holds only in-frame clones and misses some; the assay was immunoSEQ multiplex PCR. The profile shows 190,000 or so clones, about 80% of them singletons. The data are from a study of cytomegalovirus exposure and HLA in healthy donors. General study results and limits: A previous analysis found most TCR beta V segments productive roughly 87% or roughly 30% of the time. Later work showed greater clonal expansion in HLA-associated TCR beta chains than in equally common others.

Trimming took 6 bases from V and 2 from J, leaving 20 bases between them. The CDR3 runs 16 residues. Germline values: CDR1 LNHDA, CDR2 SQIVND (reference sequence). The source is a boy aged 5-17 years in good health and CMV-seronegative. The gene calls are TRBV19 and TRBJ2-7; maybe TRBD2 (5 bases). The specimen was PBMCs. Written as DNA, the CDR3 is TGTGCCAGTAGCGGGGAAACGGTTGGGAAGACCTACGAGCAGTACTTC. Translating gives CASSGETVGKTYEQYF.